Listed below are T cell receptor beta chains from one sample, sequenced in a study of T cells in Graves' hyperthyroidism and ophthalmopathy. TCRdb redid the calling of the multiplex PCR reads with MiXCR, one entry per CDR3 protein. The repertoire has approximately 490,000 distinct CDR3 sequences, under 25% of them found once; the top ten carry around 50%. The material sequenced was blood. These receptors originate from a woman aged 70-85 years with Graves' ophthalmopathy. Both conserved end residues are part of each CDR3. The D gene is left open where the match is weak. Only some rows state a clone size, as once, few, many or a class for expanded clones.

v_gene: TRBV12-3/TRBV12-4
d_gene: TRBD2
abundance: NA
j_gene: TRBJ2-5
CDR3aa: CASSFGGGTQYF
CDR3nt: TGTGCCAGCAGTTTCGGCGGGGGGACCCAGTACTTC

v_gene: TRBV30
d_gene: NA
abundance: NA
j_gene: TRBJ2-1
CDR3aa: CAWSVQGGARNEQFF
CDR3nt: TGTGCCTGGAGTGTACAGGGGGGGGCGCGTAATGAGCAGTTCTTC

v_gene: TRBV6-1
d_gene: TRBD2
abundance: many
j_gene: TRBJ2-2
CDR3aa: CASSLTSGRTGELFF
CDR3nt: TGTGCCAGCAGTCTGACTAGCGGGAGAACCGGGGAGCTGTTTTTT

v_gene: TRBV9
d_gene: NA
abundance: NA
j_gene: TRBJ2-2
CDR3aa: CASSSRGTNTGELFF
CDR3nt: TGTGCCAGCAGCTCCCGCGGGACGAACACCGGGGAGCTGTTTTTT

v_gene: TRBV20-1
d_gene: TRBD2
abundance: few
j_gene: TRBJ2-2
CDR3aa: CSARYSGSRANTGELFF
CDR3nt: TGCAGTGCTAGATATAGCGGGAGTCGCGCGAACACCGGGGAGCTGTTTTTT

v_gene: TRBV19
d_gene: NA
abundance: NA
j_gene: TRBJ1-5
CDR3aa: CASSDSSGFGQPQHF
CDR3nt: TGTGCCAGTAGTGACTCGTCAGGGTTTGGGCAGCCCCAGCATTTT

v_gene: TRBV13
d_gene: NA
abundance: NA
j_gene: TRBJ2-1
CDR3aa: CASSPRAVSYNEQFF
CDR3nt: TGTGCCAGCAGCCCCCGGGCGGTCTCCTACAATGAGCAGTTCTTC

v_gene: TRBV18
d_gene: NA
abundance: NA
j_gene: TRBJ2-7
CDR3aa: CASSSDGGSEQYF
CDR3nt: TGTGCCAGCTCATCGGACGGAGGGTCGGAGCAGTACTTC

v_gene: TRBV20-1
d_gene: NA
abundance: NA
j_gene: TRBJ2-7
CDR3aa: CSARDYGGPPREQYF
CDR3nt: TGCAGTGCTAGAGATTACGGAGGGCCCCCCCGGGAGCAGTACTTC

v_gene: TRBV28
d_gene: NA
abundance: many
j_gene: TRBJ1-1
CDR3aa: CASSFWGRLGTEAFF
CDR3nt: TGTGCCAGCAGTTTCTGGGGGCGCTTGGGCACTGAAGCTTTCTTT

v_gene: TRBV11-2
d_gene: NA
abundance: few
j_gene: TRBJ2-3
CDR3aa: CASSPTRDRTDTQYF
CDR3nt: TGTGCCAGCAGCCCGACAAGGGACCGCACAGATACGCAGTATTTT

v_gene: TRBV12-3/TRBV12-4
d_gene: TRBD1
abundance: NA
j_gene: TRBJ1-1
CDR3aa: CASTEDRGNTEAFF
CDR3nt: TGTGCCAGCACCGAAGACAGGGGGAACACTGAAGCTTTCTTT

v_gene: TRBV20-1
d_gene: NA
abundance: few
j_gene: TRBJ2-7
CDR3aa: CSARSPYEQYF
CDR3nt: TGCAGTGCTAGAAGTCCCTACGAGCAGTACTTC

v_gene: TRBV20-1
d_gene: TRBD2
abundance: NA
j_gene: TRBJ2-1
CDR3aa: CSALTSATYNEQFF
CDR3nt: TGCAGTGCCTTGACTAGCGCAACCTACAATGAGCAGTTCTTC

v_gene: TRBV2
d_gene: NA
abundance: many
j_gene: TRBJ1-2
CDR3aa: CASSEGVGGRISYGYTF
CDR3nt: TGTGCCAGCAGTGAAGGTGTAGGGGGTCGTATCTCTTATGGCTACACCTTC

v_gene: TRBV20-1
d_gene: NA
abundance: few
j_gene: TRBJ1-2
CDR3aa: CSAVGGNYGYTF
CDR3nt: TGCAGTGCAGTTGGGGGGAACTATGGCTACACCTTC

v_gene: TRBV7-2
d_gene: TRBD1
abundance: few
j_gene: TRBJ1-5
CDR3aa: CASTSGTGLNQPQHF
CDR3nt: TGTGCCAGCACCTCCGGGACAGGACTGAATCAGCCCCAGCATTTT

v_gene: TRBV6-1
d_gene: TRBD1
abundance: few
j_gene: TRBJ1-2
CDR3aa: CASLGQGYGYTF
CDR3nt: TGTGCCAGCTTGGGACAGGGATATGGCTACACCTTC

v_gene: TRBV7-2
d_gene: NA
abundance: NA
j_gene: TRBJ1-2
CDR3aa: CASSLEGGINYGYTF
CDR3nt: TGTGCCAGCAGCTTAGAGGGGGGTATTAACTATGGCTACACCTTC

v_gene: TRBV12-3/TRBV12-4
d_gene: NA
abundance: many
j_gene: TRBJ1-5
CDR3aa: CASSGVLYNQPQHF
CDR3nt: TGTGCCAGCAGCGGGGTCCTGTATAATCAGCCCCAGCATTTT

v_gene: TRBV12-3/TRBV12-4
d_gene: TRBD1
abundance: many
j_gene: TRBJ2-7
CDR3aa: CASSLRGTGTEQYF
CDR3nt: TGTGCCAGCAGTTTGAGGGGGACAGGGACGGAGCAGTACTTC

v_gene: TRBV20-1
d_gene: NA
abundance: NA
j_gene: TRBJ2-1
CDR3aa: CSLARNYYNGQFF
CDR3nt: TGCAGTTTAGCCCGAAACTACTACAATGGGCAGTTCTTC

v_gene: TRBV28
d_gene: TRBD1
abundance: many
j_gene: TRBJ2-1
CDR3aa: CASRAEGTAGNEQFF
CDR3nt: TGTGCCAGCAGGGCAGAGGGGACAGCCGGGAATGAGCAGTTCTTC

v_gene: TRBV12-3/TRBV12-4
d_gene: NA
abundance: many
j_gene: TRBJ2-3
CDR3aa: CASSFVVAGSGADTQYF
CDR3nt: TGTGCCAGCAGTTTCGTAGTAGCAGGGAGTGGGGCAGATACGCAGTATTTT

v_gene: TRBV5-1
d_gene: NA
abundance: many
j_gene: TRBJ1-5
CDR3aa: CASSLQPGGPNQPQHF
CDR3nt: TGCGCCAGCAGCTTGCAGCCGGGGGGGCCCAATCAGCCCCAGCATTTT

v_gene: TRBV6-1
d_gene: NA
abundance: few
j_gene: TRBJ2-3
CDR3aa: CASSPLDSTDTQYF
CDR3nt: TGTGCCAGCAGCCCACTAGATAGCACAGATACGCAGTATTTT

v_gene: TRBV10-3
d_gene: NA
abundance: few
j_gene: TRBJ1-4
CDR3aa: CAISETGGNEKLFF
CDR3nt: TGTGCCATCAGTGAGACGGGCGGGAATGAAAAACTGTTTTTT

v_gene: TRBV5-6
d_gene: NA
abundance: NA
j_gene: TRBJ2-1
CDR3aa: CASSLAPGEQFF
CDR3nt: TGTGCCAGCAGCTTGGCTCCGGGTGAGCAGTTCTTC

v_gene: TRBV28
d_gene: NA
abundance: many
j_gene: TRBJ1-1
CDR3aa: CASSFAGPTEAFF
CDR3nt: TGTGCCAGCAGTTTTGCCGGGCCCACTGAAGCTTTCTTT

v_gene: TRBV7-6
d_gene: NA
abundance: NA
j_gene: TRBJ2-7
CDR3aa: CASSLGPSRQGGYEQYF
CDR3nt: TGTGCCAGCAGCTTGGGTCCCTCGAGGCAGGGGGGATACGAGCAGTACTTC

v_gene: TRBV12-3/TRBV12-4
d_gene: TRBD2
abundance: many
j_gene: TRBJ2-1
CDR3aa: CASSHGTSPNEQFF
CDR3nt: TGTGCCAGCAGCCACGGGACTAGCCCCAATGAGCAGTTCTTC

v_gene: TRBV12-3/TRBV12-4
d_gene: NA
abundance: few
j_gene: TRBJ2-7
CDR3aa: CASSSNVRHEQYF
CDR3nt: TGTGCCAGCAGTTCAAATGTCCGGCACGAGCAGTACTTC

v_gene: TRBV5-1
d_gene: NA
abundance: NA
j_gene: TRBJ2-2
CDR3aa: CASSLYGTKNTGELFF
CDR3nt: TGCGCCAGCAGCTTGTACGGGACCAAGAACACCGGGGAGCTGTTTTTT

v_gene: TRBV20-1
d_gene: TRBD1
abundance: many
j_gene: TRBJ1-5
CDR3aa: CSALDREGQPQHF
CDR3nt: TGCAGTGCCCTGGACAGGGAGGGACAGCCCCAGCATTTT

v_gene: TRBV6-2/TRBV6-3
d_gene: TRBD2
abundance: NA
j_gene: TRBJ2-1
CDR3aa: CASSRDYTSDEQFF
CDR3nt: TGTGCCAGCAGCCGGGACTATACCTCTGATGAGCAGTTCTTC

v_gene: TRBV6-2/TRBV6-3
d_gene: NA
abundance: NA
j_gene: TRBJ2-1
CDR3aa: CASSYLGGWQFF
CDR3nt: TGTGCCAGCAGTTACTTGGGAGGCTGGCAGTTCTTC

v_gene: TRBV9
d_gene: TRBD2
abundance: many
j_gene: TRBJ2-1
CDR3aa: CASSVGGGSSYNEQFF
CDR3nt: TGTGCCAGCAGCGTAGGGGGAGGGAGCTCCTACAATGAGCAGTTCTTC

v_gene: TRBV11-1
d_gene: TRBD1
abundance: many
j_gene: TRBJ2-7
CDR3aa: CASSFRTGGNDEQYF
CDR3nt: TGTGCCAGCAGCTTTCGGACAGGGGGAAACGACGAGCAGTACTTC

v_gene: TRBV6-1
d_gene: NA
abundance: few
j_gene: TRBJ1-1
CDR3aa: CASQLGNTEAFF
CDR3nt: TGTGCCAGCCAATTAGGAAACACTGAAGCTTTCTTT

v_gene: TRBV6-2/TRBV6-3
d_gene: NA
abundance: NA
j_gene: TRBJ2-5
CDR3aa: CASTRRETQYF
CDR3nt: TGTGCCAGCACCCGGAGGGAGACCCAGTACTTC

v_gene: TRBV20-1
d_gene: NA
abundance: many
j_gene: TRBJ1-1
CDR3aa: CSARDRTKALSEAFF
CDR3nt: TGCAGTGCTAGAGATCGGACAAAGGCGTTGTCTGAAGCTTTCTTT

v_gene: TRBV27
d_gene: TRBD2
abundance: few
j_gene: TRBJ2-1
CDR3aa: CASSFSGRSTWFF
CDR3nt: TGTGCCAGCAGTTTTAGCGGGAGGTCCACGTGGTTCTTC

v_gene: TRBV6-2/TRBV6-3
d_gene: TRBD1
abundance: few
j_gene: TRBJ1-2
CDR3aa: CASSWDRTLYGYTF
CDR3nt: TGTGCCAGCAGTTGGGACAGGACCCTCTATGGCTACACCTTC

v_gene: TRBV5-1
d_gene: NA
abundance: NA
j_gene: TRBJ2-2
CDR3aa: CASSLRAGGELFF
CDR3nt: TGCGCCAGCAGCTTAAGGGCAGGCGGGGAGCTGTTTTTT

v_gene: TRBV10-1
d_gene: NA
abundance: few
j_gene: TRBJ2-7
CDR3aa: CASSPGRLLYEQYF
CDR3nt: TGCGCCAGCAGTCCGGGACGGCTCCTCTACGAGCAGTACTTC

v_gene: TRBV10-3
d_gene: NA
abundance: many
j_gene: TRBJ1-1
CDR3aa: CAISESGREALWGRMNTEAFF
CDR3nt: TGTGCCATCAGTGAGTCCGGACGCGAGGCGCTCTGGGGGAGAATGAACACTGAAGCTTTCTTT

v_gene: TRBV6-1
d_gene: NA
abundance: NA
j_gene: TRBJ2-3
CDR3aa: CASSGPSTGGVTDTQYF
CDR3nt: TGTGCCAGCAGTGGCCCCTCGACAGGTGGGGTCACAGATACGCAGTATTTT